The 23 T cell receptor beta chains below all came from one sample that was sequenced in a study of blood T cell repertoires in COVID-19. Clones were read by immunoSEQ multiplex PCR, and TCRdb kept only the in-frame ones, dropping some. Counted here are 100,000 or so clones, approximately 90% occurring once; the ten biggest clones make up 32%. The material sequenced was peripheral blood. The source of these receptors is a woman aged 80 or older with acute or convalescent COVID-19.

J is TRBJ2-1 and V is TRBV2; 7 bases are a match to TRBD1. In germline, CDR1 is SNHLY, CDR2 FYNNEI. The CDR3 has 13 residues. Unmatched junction bases numbered 5, after V lost 5 bases and J lost 7 bases. CDR3 coding DNA: TGTGCCAGCAGTTCGAAACAGGGGAATGAGCAGTTCTTC. Encoded protein: CASSSKQGNEQFF.

This clone was counted a single time. The chain joins TRBV18 to TRBJ2-3; 7 positions match TRBD2. Unmatched junction bases numbered 4, after V lost 3 bases and J lost 1 base. The V gene's germline CDR1 is KGHSH and CDR2 LQKENI. The CDR3 loop spans 15 amino acids. As DNA, the CDR3 is TGTGCCAGCTCACCCTTGGGGGGGGGCACAGATACGCAGTATTTT. This gives the protein CASSPLGGGTDTQYF.

The chain couples TRBV6-5 to TRBJ1-6; D gene uncertain. The length of the CDR3 is 15 residues. Trimming stripped 0 bases from V and 5 bases from J, with 8 bases between. Per germline, CDR1 MNHEY and CDR2 SVGAGI. The CDR3 spells CASSYSGENNSPLHF. The CDR3 coding sequence is TGTGCCAGCAGTTACTCCGGGGAAAATAATTCACCCCTCCACTTT.

The V gene is TRBV13, the J gene TRBJ1-1; D unresolved. Germline V CDR1 and CDR2: PRHDT, FYEKMQ (reference sequence). V lost 3 bases and J lost 0, with 11 bases in between. The CDR3 sequence is 15 residues long. CDR3 coding DNA: TGTGCCAGCAGCTTCTCGGTGGTCTTGAACACTGAAGCTTTCTTT. Protein: CASSFSVVLNTEAFF.

V is TRBV4-2 and J is TRBJ2-3; TRBD2 agrees at 13 bases. The CDR3 is made up of 18 amino acids. After removal of 0 bases from V and 5 bases from J, the junction contained 8 bases not matched to a gene. Germline values: CDR1 LGHNA, CDR2 YNFKEQ. CDR3 DNA: TGTGCCAGCAGCCAAGATTGGGGCACTAGCGGGGGGGTAGATACGCAGTATTTT. Protein sequence: CASSQDWGTSGGVDTQYF.

This chain links TRBV7-9 with TRBJ2-2; 10 positions agree with TRBD1. The CDR3 contains 14 residues. The V segment lost 5 bases and the J segment 8 bases; nucleotides outside the gene matches: 5. Germline V gene lookup returns CDR1 SEHNR and CDR2 FQNEAQ (reference sequence). The CDR3, as DNA: TGTGCCAGCAGCCCCCGGGACAGGGGAGGGGAGCTGTTTTTT. Its protein is CASSPRDRGGELFF.

This sequence joins TRBV24-1 and TRBJ1-1; 9 nucleotides match TRBD1. Germline trimming cut 4 bases from V and 3 bases from J; bases unmatched to any gene: 8. Germline CDR1 KGHDR, CDR2 SFDVKD. The CDR3 loop spans 16 amino acids. In DNA form, the CDR3 reads TGTGCCACCAGTGACTCTTACAGGGGGCAGGACACTGAAGCTTTCTTT. Encoded protein: CATSDSYRGQDTEAFF.

This chain uses TRBV27 with TRBJ2-1; 11 positions agree with TRBD2. This CDR3 comprises 15 residues. Unmatched junction bases numbered 8, after V lost 5 bases and J lost 8 bases. Germline-derived CDR1 and CDR2 are MNHEY and SMNVEV (reference sequence). As DNA, the CDR3 is TGTGCCAGCAGTGACCTAGCGGGGGGTTTCGATGAGCAGTTCTTC. Protein sequence: CASSDLAGGFDEQFF.

V is TRBV19 and J is TRBJ2-2, with D perhaps TRBD2 (6 bases). V lost 4 bases, J lost 8 bases, and 11 bases lay in between. Per the germline V gene, CDR1 is LNHDA and CDR2 is SQIVND (reference sequence). This CDR3 region has 13 residues. CDR3 DNA: TGTGCCAGTAGTACCTCGGGGGTGGGGGAGCTGTTTTTT. Protein: CASSTSGVGELFF.

This rearrangement joins TRBV11-2 to TRBJ2-1; 8 nucleotides line up with TRBD2. The V gene end was trimmed by 4 bases and the J gene end by 7 bases; junction bases not matched to a gene: 6. The CDR3 sequence is 14 residues long. Germline CDR1 is SGHAT and CDR2 is FQNNGV. The CDR3 region is CASSSSGGGNEQFF. CDR3 sequence (DNA): TGTGCCAGCAGCTCGAGCGGGGGAGGGAATGAGCAGTTCTTC.

This chain uses TRBV14 with TRBJ2-7, with 9 bases matching TRBD1. J was trimmed by 2 bases and V by 0 bases; bases with no gene match: 5. Per germline, CDR1 SGHDN and CDR2 FVKESK. This CDR3 is built from 16 residues. CDR3 residues: CASSQDPGQGPYEQYF. CDR3 coding DNA: TGTGCCAGCAGCCAAGATCCGGGACAGGGTCCCTACGAGCAGTACTTC. Full variable domain (outside the CDR3, taken from reference TRBV14 and TRBJ2-7): EAGVTQFPSHSVIEKGQTVTLRCDPISGHDNLYWYRRVMGKEIKFLLHFVKESKQDESGMPNNRFLAERTGGTYSTLKVQPAELEDSGVYFCASSQDPGQGPYEQYFGPGTRLTVT.

The table lists this clone with a count of one. The chain is built from TRBV11-3 and TRBJ1-3, with no clear D. The CDR3 is made up of 15 amino acids. The V gene's germline CDR1 is SGHNT and CDR2 YENEEA. Trimming cost V 0 bases and J 1 base, with 7 bases left between them. The CDR3 DNA follows: TGTGCCAGCAGCTTAGAAAGCGGGTCTGGAAACACCATATATTTT. It is translated as CASSLESGSGNTIYF.

The rearrangement uses TRBV6-5 and TRBJ2-7; 7 nucleotides match TRBD1. The germline V gene has CDR1 MNHEY and CDR2 SVGAGI. The CDR3 extends over 14 amino acids. Losses at the gene ends were 6 bases for V and 0 bases for J; bases not matched to a gene: 5. The CDR3 coding sequence is TGTGCCAGCAGCTCAGGGGGATACTCCTACGAGCAGTACTTC. Translation: CASSSGGYSYEQYF.

This sequence joins TRBV6-1 and TRBJ2-7, with D tentatively TRBD1 (6 bases). CDR1 is MNHNS and CDR2 is SASEGT in the germline V gene. The CDR3 consists of 15 residues. V was shortened by 1 base and J by 3 bases, with 13 bases between the two germline ends. The CDR3 bases are TGTGCCAGCAGTGAAGTCAGGCAGGGGATCTACGAGCAGTACTTC. Protein product: CASSEVRQGIYEQYF.

V is TRBV15 and J is TRBJ1-6; D possibly corresponds to TRBD1 (6 bases). This CDR3 comprises 18 residues. CDR1 and CDR2 (germline): LNHNV, YYDKDF (reference sequence). The ends were cut back, 0 bases at V and 10 bases at J, with 22 bases in the middle. CDR3 amino acids: CATSRDGRQGLFGSPLHF. As DNA, the CDR3 is TGTGCCACCAGCAGAGATGGGCGGCAGGGGCTCTTTGGGTCACCCCTCCACTTT.

The chain is built from TRBV5-1 and TRBJ2-2, with D maybe TRBD1 (7 bases). CDR3 size: 15 residues. Germline loops: CDR1 SGHRS, CDR2 YFSETQ. V shed 4 bases and J shed 2 bases, with 12 bases lying between them. The CDR3 protein is CASSGGTVNTGELFF. The DNA of the CDR3 is TGCGCCAGCAGCGGGGGGACAGTAAACACCGGGGAGCTGTTTTTT.

The chain links TRBV28 to TRBJ1-2; TRBD1 matches 10 bases. Germline values: CDR1 MDHEN, CDR2 SYDVKM. The V gene end was trimmed by 5 bases and the J gene end by 2 bases; junction bases not matched to a gene: 11. This CDR3 comprises 17 residues. CDR3 in amino acids: CASSAGTGERGNYGYTF. The CDR3 DNA follows: TGTGCCAGCAGTGCCGGGACAGGGGAAAGGGGCAACTATGGCTACACCTTC.

The gene calls are TRBV3-1 (or the pseudogene TRBV3-2) and TRBJ2-7; 8 nucleotides agree with TRBD2. The length of the CDR3 is 13 residues. J lost 7 bases, V lost 4 bases, and 6 bases had no gene match. In germline, CDR1 is LGHDT, CDR2 YNNKEL (reference sequence). DNA of the CDR3: TGTGCCAGCAGCCCCGGGGGGACTAGAGAGCAGTACTTC. This gives the protein CASSPGGTREQYF.

This clone was seen a few times. V and J are TRBV28 and TRBJ1-4, with D possibly matching TRBD1 (6 bases). V gave up 2 bases and J gave up 5 bases, with 12 bases separating them. The germline CDR1 and CDR2 sequences are MDHEN and SYDVKM. This CDR3 comprises 15 residues. CDR3 in amino acids: CASSLGVRGNEKLFF. The DNA for the CDR3 is TGTGCCAGCAGTTTAGGGGTCAGGGGAAATGAAAAACTGTTTTTT.

The chain uses TRBV19 and TRBJ1-2, with TRBD1 identical over 8 bases. This CDR3 spans 15 amino acids. The germline CDR1 and CDR2 sequences are LNHDA and SQIVND (reference sequence). With V trimmed by 7 bases and J by 7 bases, 14 bases remained unmatched. The CDR3 coding sequence is TGTGCCAGTACCCCCTCCCCGACAGGGGCCCTTGGCTACACCTTC. Translating it yields CASTPSPTGALGYTF.

The chain has TRBV14 and TRBJ1-1; the D is unclear. CDR1 SGHDN and CDR2 FVKESK come from the germline V gene. V dropped 4 bases and J dropped 3 bases, with 15 bases sitting between them. The CDR3 length is 15 residues. CDR3 residues: CASSPSAGWDTEAFF. CDR3 in DNA: TGTGCCAGCAGCCCAAGCGCGGGATGGGACACTGAAGCTTTCTTT.

The V gene is TRBV13, the J gene TRBJ1-2, with TRBD1 matching 8 bases. The CDR3 covers 16 residues. The V gene end was trimmed by 5 bases and the J gene end by 4 bases; junction bases not matched to a gene: 12. The germline CDR1 and CDR2 sequences are PRHDT and FYEKMQ (reference sequence). CDR3 sequence (DNA): TGTGCCAGCAGCCGCCTAGGCAGGGGGCGTAGCTATGGCTACACCTTC. It codes for CASSRLGRGRSYGYTF.

J is TRBJ2-1 and V is TRBV13, with TRBD2 as a possible D gene (5 bases). Trimming removed 4 bases at V and 2 bases at J, with 15 bases between. This CDR3 has 16 residues. Germline assignment: CDR1 PRHDT and CDR2 FYEKMQ (reference sequence). DNA for the CDR3: TGTGCCAGCAGCTCCGGGCCCGGGGAGACCTACAATGAGCAGTTCTTC. Protein product: CASSSGPGETYNEQFF.